This is a list of T cell receptor beta chains from one sample in a study of beta chain features in type 1 diabetes. Generated by immunoSEQ multiplex PCR, the TCRdb table keeps only in-frame clones and is missing some. The sample lists approximately 100,000 clones, about 40% occurring once. The source material was stem cell memory CD4+ T cells from blood. These receptors were collected from a woman in her late teens or twenties in good health. The CDR3 runs from the conserved cysteine through the conserved F or W. Each record gives: clone size, V gene, J gene, CDR3 protein. Rows may omit the clone size; those that give it use once, few, many or a size class.

>few|TRBV28|TRBJ2-7
CASSFSGLAGAHEQYF
>NA|TRBV11-3|TRBJ2-1
CASSLGLAGGDEQFF
>few|TRBV18|TRBJ2-7
CASSPGTSQYEQYF
>NA|TRBV28|TRBJ2-5
CASSRYRDETQYF
>NA|TRBV5-1|TRBJ1-5
CASSLAPNQPQHF
>once|TRBV7-9|TRBJ2-1
CASRGTSGGTSYNEQFF
>NA|TRBV11-2|TRBJ2-5
CASSSGLAGVETQYF
>few|TRBV5-1|TRBJ1-5
CASSWGDAKNQPQHF
>NA|TRBV28|TRBJ2-2
CASKKGQGTGELFF
>NA|TRBV5-4|TRBJ1-2
CASSSIGGRHYGYTF
>NA|TRBV5-1|TRBJ2-3
CASSYPGGRAVDTQYF
>NA|TRBV4-2|TRBJ1-5
CASSQDRSNSNQPQHF
>few|TRBV30|TRBJ2-5
CAWSSPGLAEGGGQETQYF
>few|TRBV25-1|TRBJ1-2
CASSGQGLKGGYTF
>few|TRBV13|TRBJ2-3
CASSLYQGGAQYF
>NA|TRBV4-3|TRBJ2-7
CASSQDTSRGLNEQYF
>few|TRBV7-9|TRBJ2-7
CASSQPTSGRAPYEQYF
>few|TRBV10-3|TRBJ1-4
CAISDRIGEKLFF
>NA|TRBV29-1|TRBJ1-4
CSVVAGSNEKLFF
>few|TRBV18|TRBJ1-1
CASSQVNTEAFF
>NA|TRBV5-6|TRBJ2-7
CASSLGQVPYEQYF
>NA|TRBV7-9|TRBJ2-7
CASSFPGEQYF
>NA|TRBV5-1|TRBJ1-2
CASSLTGSGYTF
>NA|TRBV11-2|TRBJ1-2
CASSLVGRYTF
>NA|TRBV12-2|TRBJ1-5
CASRLDGQDNQPQHF
>few|TRBV16|TRBJ2-1
CASSQSRGYNEQFF
>NA|TRBV4-3|TRBJ1-4
CASSPQTGVNEKLFF
>NA|TRBV5-1|TRBJ2-3
CASSLGGLHTDTQYF
>NA|TRBV30|TRBJ2-3
CAWSVKGWATDTQYF
>NA|TRBV14|TRBJ2-5
CASSQFVSWETQYF
>few|TRBV13|TRBJ2-1
CASSRGLAGWFF
>NA|TRBV5-1|TRBJ1-5
CASSLAGLSNQPQHF
>NA|TRBV18|TRBJ2-3
CASSLVQLITDTQYF
>NA|TRBV2|TRBJ2-1
CASRREGAVAPEQFF
>NA|TRBV28|TRBJ2-7
CASSLGRGGSYEQYF
>NA|TRBV4-1|TRBJ1-2
CASSQDPGSLYGYTF
>few|TRBV4-2|TRBJ2-3
CASSQDWGGYSTDTQYF
>NA|TRBV7-2|TRBJ2-7
CASSLAGQETYEQYF
>few|TRBV7-3|TRBJ2-1
CASSSRTSGVGNEQFF
>NA|TRBV28|TRBJ1-2
CANISGGPNYGYTF
>NA|TRBV29-1|TRBJ2-3
CSVDRRVRSTDTQYF
>NA|TRBV4-3|TRBJ2-7
CASSQEVVGEQYF
>NA|TRBV7-3|TRBJ2-1
CASSPGLVSRYNEQFF
>NA|TRBV7-6|TRBJ2-7
CASSSAGLPSEQYF
>NA|TRBV5-1|TRBJ1-1
CASSLALGRGGEAFF
>NA|TRBV4-1|TRBJ2-1
CASSQAPLRGEGVNEQFF
>NA|TRBV6-5|TRBJ2-2
CASSRGYTGELFF
>NA|TRBV5-4|TRBJ2-5
CASSAGTAEETQYF
>NA|TRBV30|TRBJ2-3
CAWGRRTDTQYF
>few|TRBV5-1|TRBJ2-7
CASSYHPSGSIRAYEQYF
>few|TRBV21-1|TRBJ2-7
CASSKGAPTDLYEQYF
>NA|TRBV18|TRBJ2-1
CASSPPELAGGNEQFF
>few|TRBV7-9|TRBJ2-6
CASSLGDRGTVLTF
>few|TRBV7-4|TRBJ2-3
CASSFSGLAGVVDTQYF
>NA|TRBV10-3|TRBJ2-5
CAISGVIQETQYF
>NA|TRBV11-2|TRBJ2-5
CASSLELAGSGETQYF
>once|TRBV7-3|TRBJ2-1
CASSFKTGADNEQFF